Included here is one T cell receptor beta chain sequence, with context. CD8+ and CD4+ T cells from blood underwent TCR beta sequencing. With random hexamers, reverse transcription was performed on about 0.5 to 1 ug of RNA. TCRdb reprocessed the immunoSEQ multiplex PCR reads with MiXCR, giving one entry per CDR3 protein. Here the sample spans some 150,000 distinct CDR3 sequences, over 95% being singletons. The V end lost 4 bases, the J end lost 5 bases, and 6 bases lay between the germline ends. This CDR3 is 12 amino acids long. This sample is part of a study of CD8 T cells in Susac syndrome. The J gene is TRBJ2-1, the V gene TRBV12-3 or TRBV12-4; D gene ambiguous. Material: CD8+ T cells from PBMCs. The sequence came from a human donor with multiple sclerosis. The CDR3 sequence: CASSSSNNEQFF. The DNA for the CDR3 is TGTGCCAGCAGTTCCTCTAACAATGAGCAGTTCTTC.